This entry describes one T cell receptor beta chain. Recruited during active infection, patients (from Seattle) were subsequently followed longitudinally. CDR1 is SEHNR and CDR2 is FQNEAQ in the germline V gene (reference sequence). There are 12 residues in the CDR3. The junction had 5 bases not matched to a gene; V was cut back by 4 bases and J by 13 bases. In the source study's methods: Quantification of nucleated cells was approximated via reference gene primer amplification. The assay was immunoSEQ multiplex PCR, and TCRdb's table has in-frame clones only and misses some. That table furnishes V, J and clone size, whereas the DNA furnished D and trimming. The sample shows 250,000 to 400,000 clones, under 90% of them seen only once. The sample comes from a study of blood T cell repertoires in COVID-19. About the study: There were acute and convalescent COVID-19 samples, and they came from the United States, Italy and Spain.

The clonotype originates from a woman between 25 and 40 years old with COVID-19, enrolled during active disease. Material: peripheral blood. This chain connects TRBV7-9 to TRBJ2-1; 9 bases are a match to TRBD2. CDR3 region: CASSYSLAGQFF. CDR3 nucleotide sequence: TGTGCCAGCAGCTATAGTCTAGCGGGACAGTTCTTC.